Below are 27 T cell receptor beta chains sequenced from a single sample in a study of T cell responses to AZD1222 COVID-19 vaccine. Assay used: immunoSEQ multiplex PCR; TCRdb lists only in-frame clones, some missing. Of 100,000 to 120,000 clones in the sample, roughly 93% were seen once. The sample in question was peripheral blood, obtained 28 days after the second AZD1222 dose. The receptors here all came from an adult who received the AZD1222 COVID-19 vaccine.

The V gene is TRBV2, the J gene TRBJ1-2, with unresolved D. This CDR3 contains 13 residues. Trimming cost V 2 bases and J 2 bases, with 6 bases left between them. Germline-derived CDR1 and CDR2 are SNHLY and FYNNEI. The CDR3 nucleotides read TGTGCCAGCAGTGAATACGGGAACTATGGCTACACCTTC. As protein: CASSEYGNYGYTF.

This clone was recorded only once. The rearrangement joins TRBV28 to TRBJ1-4, with no clear D. Germline-derived CDR1 and CDR2 are MDHEN and SYDVKM. With 7 bases removed from V and 4 bases from J, the gap between germline ends came to 10 bases. The CDR3 consists of 13 residues. CDR3 residues: CASIGPNNEKLFF. CDR3 DNA sequence: TGTGCCAGCATAGGACCGAATAATGAAAAACTGTTTTTT.

The chain links TRBV29-1 to TRBJ1-1; the match to TRBD1 covers 8 bases. Germline V CDR1 and CDR2: SQVTM, ANQGSEA. The V and J ends lost 6 bases and 5 bases, in that order; junction bases with no gene match: 2. The CDR3 covers 11 residues. The CDR3 region has the DNA TGCAGCGTGGACAGGGTTACTGAAGCTTTCTTT. Translation gives CSVDRVTEAFF.

The V call is TRBV9, the J call TRBJ1-3; no firm D call. The CDR3 covers 16 residues. V lost 0 bases and J 0 bases, leaving 10 bases between the germline ends. The germline CDR1 and CDR2 sequences are SGDLS and YYNGEE. The CDR3 protein is CASSVATGGSGNTIYF. The CDR3 DNA is TGTGCCAGCAGCGTAGCTACCGGTGGCTCTGGAAACACCATATATTTT.

This clone was counted a single time. V usage is TRBV29-1 and J usage is TRBJ1-5, with no clear D. Germline V CDR1 and CDR2: SQVTM, ANQGSEA. V was clipped by 4 bases and J by 5 bases, with 12 bases between them. This CDR3 region has 13 residues. The CDR3 loop is CSVGRTVDQPQHF. The DNA of the CDR3 is TGCAGCGTTGGGAGGACGGTGGATCAGCCCCAGCATTTT.

The rearrangement uses TRBV4-1 and TRBJ2-5; D remains unclear. This CDR3 spans 15 amino acids. From germline, CDR1 is MGHRA and CDR2 YSYEKL. Trimming removed 4 bases at V and 0 bases at J, with 12 bases between. DNA of the CDR3: TGCGCCAGCAGCCGGAGCGTAGGGAACCAAGAGACCCAGTACTTC. This translates into CASSRSVGNQETQYF.

This sequence joins TRBV3-1 (or the pseudogene TRBV3-2) and TRBJ2-7; D remains ambiguous. Germline V gene sequence: CDR1 LGHDT, CDR2 YNNKEL (reference sequence). The V and J ends lost 0 bases and 0 bases respectively, with 6 bases between them. CDR3 length: 14 amino acids. The CDR3 region is CASSQDWSSYEQYF. CDR3 nucleotides: TGTGCCAGCAGCCAAGACTGGAGCTCCTACGAGCAGTACTTC.

The V and J genes are TRBV6-1 and TRBJ1-1; D gene unclear. CDR3 length: 16 residues. The V gene's germline CDR1 is MNHNS and CDR2 SASEGT. V lost 0 bases and J lost 2, with 13 bases in between. The DNA for the CDR3 is TGTGCCAGCAGTGAAGCGCTTTATGGGCGAAACACTGAAGCTTTCTTT. Translated, it gives CASSEALYGRNTEAFF.

The chain is built from TRBV10-1 and TRBJ1-1, with D possibly TRBD1 on 5 matching bases. The V gene's germline CDR1 is WNHNN and CDR2 SYGVQD (reference sequence). V gave up 6 bases and J gave up 5 bases, with 13 bases separating them. The CDR3 loop spans 13 amino acids. The chain's CDR3 is CASRQGRVTEAFF. The CDR3, as DNA: TGCGCCAGCAGGCAGGGACGTGTGACTGAAGCTTTCTTT.

CDR3 region: CASSGGVYEQYF. Written as DNA, the CDR3 is TGTGCCAGTAGTGGGGGTGTCTACGAGCAGTACTTC. The chain recombines TRBV19 with TRBJ2-7, with D perhaps given as TRBD1 or TRBD2 (5 bases each). V was trimmed by 5 bases and J by 3 bases, leaving 8 bases between them. Germline V gene sequence: CDR1 LNHDA, CDR2 SQIVND (reference sequence). The CDR3 length is 12 residues.

This clone came up once. The genes are TRBV3-1 (or the pseudogene TRBV3-2) and TRBJ2-2, with TRBD1 identical over 8 bases. V shed 1 base, J shed 4 bases, and the junction held 5 bases outside the gene matches. Germline V CDR1 and CDR2: LGHDT, YNNKEL (reference sequence). There are 16 residues in the CDR3. In DNA, the CDR3 is TGTGCCAGCAGCCAAGCGGGACAGGTCCGCACCGGGGAGCTGTTTTTT. Its protein is CASSQAGQVRTGELFF.

The chain uses TRBV20-1 and TRBJ2-3; D not resolved. Germline loops: CDR1 DFQATT, CDR2 SNEGSKA (reference sequence). The CDR3 spans 11 residues. V lost 5 bases and J lost 4, with 7 bases in between. The CDR3 nucleotides read TGCAGTGCTTCCGCATCAGATACGCAGTATTTT. It yields the protein CSASASDTQYF.

A single count supports this clone. The chain combines TRBV7-9 with TRBJ2-7, with 8 bases matching TRBD2. The CDR3 is 14 residues long. After removal of 0 bases from V and 9 bases from J, the junction contained 7 bases not matched to a gene. Per germline, CDR1 SEHNR and CDR2 FQNEAQ (reference sequence). Here the CDR3 DNA reads TGTGCCAGCAGCTTAGCATCCAGCGGGGGATCGCAGTACTTC. It yields the protein CASSLASSGGSQYF.

This chain links TRBV5-1 with TRBJ2-7; D tentatively reads TRBD1 or TRBD2 (6 bases each). The CDR3 length is 15 residues. Trimming pared 0 bases from V and 6 bases from J, leaving 16 bases between. The germline V gene encodes CDR1 SGHRS and CDR2 YFSETQ. For the CDR3, the DNA is TGCGCCAGCAGCTTGGTGCGGGACAAGGAAGGCGAGCAGTACTTC. It translates to CASSLVRDKEGEQYF.

This chain uses TRBV19 with TRBJ1-1; no definite D call. V was trimmed by 7 bases and J by 0 bases, leaving 15 bases between them. The CDR3 runs 15 residues. The germline CDR1 and CDR2 sequences are LNHDA and SQIVND (reference sequence). CDR3 sequence reads: CASTTDLLLNTEAFF. CDR3 nucleotide sequence: TGTGCCAGTACGACGGACTTGCTTTTGAACACTGAAGCTTTCTTT.

This chain connects TRBV12-5 to TRBJ2-7; D tentatively reads TRBD1 or TRBD2 (5 bases each). V gave up 5 bases and J gave up 3 bases, with 17 bases separating them. The CDR3 is 15 amino acids. The germline gives CDR1 LGHNT, CDR2 FRNRAP. CDR3 DNA: TGTGCTAGTGGTCCCACGGGGCCAGCGTTCTACGAGCAGTACTTC. This codes for CASGPTGPAFYEQYF.

The chain uses TRBV2 and TRBJ1-5; tentatively, D is TRBD1 (5 bases). This CDR3 spans 11 amino acids. Trimming left V 6 bases short and J 16 bases short, with 16 bases between. Germline lookup yields CDR1 SNHLY and CDR2 FYNNEI. The CDR3 region is CASSRQLSLHF. The CDR3 DNA is TGTGCCAGCAGCAGACAGCTTTCCCTACATTTT.

This clone is a singleton in its sample. The genes are TRBV5-4 and TRBJ2-7; 8 nucleotides line up with TRBD1. The germline V gene has CDR1 SGHNT and CDR2 YYREEE (reference sequence). The CDR3 has 16 residues. Trimming at V came to 4 bases and at J to 2 bases, leaving 11 bases not matched to a gene. Here the CDR3 reads CASSTAGQGWAYEQYF. CDR3 DNA: TGTGCCAGCAGCACGGCCGGACAGGGTTGGGCCTACGAGCAGTACTTC.

The chain combines TRBV7-6 with TRBJ2-3; 9 positions match TRBD2. CDR3 length: 18 amino acids. With 0 bases clipped from V and 3 bases from J, the junction kept 10 bases outside the gene matches. Germline CDR1 reads SGHVS; CDR2 reads FNYEAQ. CDR3 protein: CASSLAPTVAGVTDTQYF. CDR3 DNA: TGTGCCAGCAGCTTAGCGCCTACGGTAGCGGGAGTGACAGATACGCAGTATTTT.

The chain recombines TRBV4-2 with TRBJ1-2; D unclear. The CDR3 has 17 amino acids. CDR1 and CDR2 (germline): LGHNA, YNFKEQ. V dropped 4 bases and J dropped 0 bases, with 18 bases sitting between them. CDR3 region: CASSPIINRGTNYGYTF. Written as DNA, the CDR3 is TGTGCCAGCAGCCCTATTATAAACCGGGGAACTAACTATGGCTACACCTTC.

This clone has a single count. The CDR3 region has the DNA TGTGCCAGCAGTTTGATCCAAAGCACAGATACGCAGTATTTT. Residues: CASSLIQSTDTQYF. The chain combines TRBV2 with TRBJ2-3; D gene uncertain. Germline values: CDR1 SNHLY, CDR2 FYNNEI. The ends were cut back, 5 bases at V and 0 bases at J, with 9 bases in the middle. CDR3 length equals 14 residues.

This sequence joins TRBV5-5 and TRBJ1-1, with 11 bases identical to TRBD1. CDR1 is SGHKS, CDR2 YYEKEE, per germline (reference sequence). The CDR3 length is 15 residues. V was clipped by 4 bases and J by 4 bases; unmatched bases: 6. The CDR3 protein is CASSRDRGKSTEAFF. The CDR3 bases are TGTGCCAGCAGCAGGGACAGGGGGAAGAGCACTGAAGCTTTCTTT.

J is TRBJ1-4 and V is TRBV19; D remains ambiguous. The V gene lost 3 bases and the J gene lost 3 bases, with 8 bases spanning the gap. Germline CDR1 reads LNHDA; CDR2 reads SQIVND (reference sequence). CDR3 length: 14 residues. CDR3 nucleotides: TGTGCCAGTAGTATCGGGCAATCTAATGAAAAACTGTTTTTT. Translation gives CASSIGQSNEKLFF. The whole variable domain, filled in from reference TRBV19 and TRBJ1-4, reads DGGITQSPKYLFRKEGQNVTLSCEQNLNHDAMYWYRQDPGQGLRLIYYSQIVNDFQKGDIAEGYSVSREKKESFPLTVTSAQKNPTAFYLCASSIGQSNEKLFFGSGTQLSVL.

This clone was recorded once. The genes are TRBV27 and TRBJ1-4; no clear D. The CDR3 is 14 residues long. CDR1 and CDR2 (germline): MNHEY, SMNVEV (reference sequence). Trimming stripped 4 bases from V and 0 bases from J, with 6 bases between. CDR3 DNA: TGTGCCAGCAGTTACAGTTCAACTAATGAAAAACTGTTTTTT. Encoded protein: CASSYSSTNEKLFF.

CDR3 loop: CASSYGTGGTYEQYF. The CDR3, as DNA: TGTGCCAGCAGTTACGGGACAGGGGGTACCTACGAGCAGTACTTC. The chain uses TRBV6-5 and TRBJ2-7, with 11 bases that match TRBD1. The junction had 2 bases not matched to a gene; V was cut back by 2 bases and J by 2 bases. Germline V lookup: CDR1 MNHEY, CDR2 SVGAGI. The CDR3 contains 15 residues.

This clone was recorded once. The rearrangement joins TRBV5-1 to TRBJ1-2, with D possibly TRBD1 on 5 matching bases. Trimming shortened V by 0 bases and J by 7 bases, and 16 bases separated the two germline ends. Germline V gives CDR1 SGHRS, CDR2 YFSETQ. The CDR3 length is 15 residues. DNA for the CDR3: TGCGCCAGCAGCTTGGATCCTCAGGGAATGCTTGGCTACACCTTC. This gives the protein CASSLDPQGMLGYTF.

The rearrangement joins TRBV3-1 (or the pseudogene TRBV3-2) to TRBJ1-1; D gene uncertain. Between the trimmed V and J ends, which lost 3 bases and 2 bases, there was a span of 13 bases. The CDR3 totals 15 residues. Germline V gives CDR1 LGHDT, CDR2 YNNKEL (reference sequence). The CDR3 region is CASSHAIVRNTEAFF. In DNA, the CDR3 is TGTGCCAGCAGCCATGCCATTGTGCGTAACACTGAAGCTTTCTTT.